This T cell receptor (beta chain) was sequenced for a study of response to subunit inactivated influenza vaccine. Study-level findings and limits: Each seasonal flu vaccination may recruit only limited new T cells, authors suggested.

This clonotype was observed a single time. What it binds is not known. This CDR3 spans 12 amino acids. The germline V gene encodes CDR1 SQVTM and CDR2 ANQGSEA. V shed 4 bases and J 5 bases; nucleotides not matched to a gene: 4. Using its own MiXCR run on the RT-PCR reads, TCRdb lists one record per CDR3 protein. The sample records 530,000 or so distinct CDR3 sequences, about 25% being singletons. Sequences were derived from CD4+ T cells sorted from PBMCs, sampled 5 to 6 days after vaccination. This chain links TRBV29-1 with TRBJ2-5, with 7 bases fitting TRBD2. The sequence was obtained from a man aged 50 to 59 who received an inactivated influenza vaccine. The CDR3 nucleotides read TGCAGCGTTGTGCAGGGAGGGGAGACCCAGTACTTC. Translating it yields CSVVQGGETQYF.